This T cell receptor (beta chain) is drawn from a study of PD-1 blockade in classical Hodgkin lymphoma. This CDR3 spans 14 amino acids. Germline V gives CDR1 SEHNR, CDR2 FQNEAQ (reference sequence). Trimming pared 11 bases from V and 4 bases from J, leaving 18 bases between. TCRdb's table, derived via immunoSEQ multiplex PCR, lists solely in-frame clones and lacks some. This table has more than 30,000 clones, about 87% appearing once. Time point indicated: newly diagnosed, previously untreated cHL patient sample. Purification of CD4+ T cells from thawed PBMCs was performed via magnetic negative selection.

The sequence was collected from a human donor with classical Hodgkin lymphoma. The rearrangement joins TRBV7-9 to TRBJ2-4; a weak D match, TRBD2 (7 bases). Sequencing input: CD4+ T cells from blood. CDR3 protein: CACGGAGLKNIQYF. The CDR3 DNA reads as TGTGCCTGTGGGGGGGCAGGCCTAAAAAACATTCAGTACTTC.